This T cell receptor (beta chain) was sequenced in a study of cytomegalovirus exposure and HLA in healthy donors. The V end was cut by 4 bases, the J end by 8 bases, with 15 bases between. The CDR3 consists of 13 residues. Germline-derived CDR1 and CDR2 are SGHRS and YFSETQ. Generated by immunoSEQ multiplex PCR, the TCRdb table keeps only in-frame clones and is missing some. The sample shows roughly 67,000 clones, about nine tenths of them seen only once. The source of this sequence is a man younger than 35 in good health and CMV-seronegative. The chain couples TRBV5-1 to TRBJ1-2; tentative D call: TRBD1 (5 bases). Sequencing used PBMCs. Written as DNA, the CDR3 is TGCGCCAGCAGCCCGGGGGTCCGAGGGGGCTACACCTTC. It yields the protein CASSPGVRGGYTF.